Here is one T cell receptor beta chain with its context. The antigen it recognizes is unknown. No base quality values were provided; no much bigger clone lies one nucleotide off. The CDR3 regions of human TCRbeta chains were subjected to immunosequencing. On the authors' methods: Repertoire TCRs were checked for matches against a reference library of SARS-CoV-2-specific TCRs that had been generated using the MIRA antigen-specificity platform. Breadth was defined as the fraction of unique TCRs that were SARS-CoV-2-associated. Depth was defined as the fraction of total T cells that were SARS-CoV-2-associated. Using the MIRA data, each spike-specific TCR was assigned both to the spike region to which the TCR was reactive and to a CD4 or CD8 class. Log10-transformed breadth and depth values were compared by one-way ANOVA with Sidak's multiple comparisons tests. In TCRdb, the immuneACCESS table is reduced to in-frame sequences with V and J assigned. These tables do not hold every clone; where another copy was compared, an unresolved V gene accounts for under half, and the others remain unexplained. That table supplies the V and J calls and clone size; D and trimming were determined from the DNA. The sample table contains 140,000 to 150,000 clones; only one count was recorded for about 90% of them. The top ten constitute around 5% of the sample.

Explained via the paper, the time point label denotes: baseline before first vaccination. Samples from vaccinated people were obtained from the UK trials COV001 and COV002, which included a single-blind randomized controlled phase 2/3 trial of AZD1222 (ChAdOx1 nCoV-19) in healthy adults. For TCRbeta chain sequencing, PBMC samples from trial participants were taken at day 0 and at day 28 after the second dose. Trimming removed 5 bases from V and 0 bases from J; the gene matches leave 7 bases unexplained. Including cysteine and phenylalanine, the CDR3 has 16 amino acids. The entry retains the CDR3 DNA only, 48 bases that are in frame from base 1. CDR1 and CDR2 were assigned from the germline V gene as SQVTM and ANQGSEA. This sample was taken from a study of T cell responses to AZD1222 COVID-19 vaccine (dated by TCRdb to 2020 to 2022). Regarding the complete study: Because spike-specific TCR depth and breadth did not differ between the two schedules, AZD1222 recipients who got a second dose at roughly 4 weeks were pooled with those who got a second dose at roughly 12 weeks. A total of about 230 trial participants underwent TCR sequencing, of whom 200 to 220 received two doses of AZD1222 and some 25 received two doses of the MenACWY control vaccine. Trial participants were enrolled by age into subgroups of 18-55, 56-69 and 70-plus years, and around 150, 29 and 61 TCR-sequenced participants, respectively, were included in these subgroups. Findings and caveats that apply to the study as a whole: After two AZD1222 doses, spike-specific TCR breadth and depth were significantly higher than at day 0 and than in MenACWY recipients. Conclusions about previously exposed vaccinees are limited because only a handful of AZD1222 recipients were SARS-CoV-2 seropositive at baseline. Because no samples from the day 14 peak response were available, repertoires could be characterized only after the peak T cell response. In the small 56-69-year group, the increase in depth fell short of significance, most likely because of low power. Most participants were white British and females outnumbered males, and the authors suggested that clonal diversity may have been underestimated. Epitopes outside the regions mutated in the B.1.351 and B.1.1.7 variants were reportedly recognized by nearly half of the unique spike-specific TCRs. The whole spike protein was spanned by vaccine-associated CD4 TCRs, and dominant responses were seen in regions 160-218 and 743-854.

This receptor chain uses TRBV29-1 and TRBJ2-5, and 12 junctional nucleotides match TRBD2. This sample comprised peripheral blood, obtained on day 0 of AZD1222 vaccination. The TCR originated in an adult in good health. The nucleotide sequence reads TGCAGCGTTACAGGACTAGCGGGAACGTACCAAGAGACCCAGTACTTC. Translated, it gives CSVTGLAGTYQETQYF.